This T cell receptor (beta chain) was sequenced for a study of blood T cell repertoires in COVID-19. Study in general: Sites across the United States, Italy and Spain contributed samples from acute and convalescent COVID-19. Sources were T cells, B-cell-depleted T cells, or PBMCs; the material itself was cDNA or gDNA.

Authors' data handling: Amplification of reference gene primers provided the estimated nucleated cell counts. Profiling relied on immunoSEQ multiplex PCR, and the TCRdb table lists in-frame clones only, not all of them. V and J calls and clone size are given by that table; D and trimming were obtained from the DNA. The profile covers over 150,000 clones, with roughly 82% appearing a single time and 13% taken by the ten largest. The CDR3 is 14 amino acids. V dropped 11 bases and J dropped 2; count of bases not matched to a gene: 11. Germline V gives CDR1 MNHEY, CDR2 SMNVEV (reference sequence). This rearrangement joins TRBV27 to TRBJ2-7, with TRBD1 matching over 8 bases. Specimen: peripheral blood. The receptor comes from a human donor in a cohort sampled during active COVID-19. The CDR3 bases are TGTGCCGCGAAACAGGGGGTTGGGACCTACGAGCAGTACTTC. Residues: CAAKQGVGTYEQYF.